The entry below describes one T cell receptor (beta chain). The data stem from a study of control samples from healthy donors and cancer patients. Profiled with immunoSEQ multiplex PCR; TCRdb holds only in-frame clones, not every one. The sample lists approximately 190,000 clones, 91% seen once, with less than 2% in the top ten. This clonotype was obtained from a man aged 25 to 40 in good health. Sequencing was performed on blood.

The CDR3 DNA follows: TGTGCCAGCAGCCCAGGGGACAGGGATTCACCCCTCCACTTT. It is translated as CASSPGDRDSPLHF. V and J are TRBV7-9 and TRBJ1-6; TRBD1 matches 9 bases. The ends lost 5 bases at V and 8 bases at J; junction bases unmatched: 4. Looked up from germline, CDR1 is SEHNR and CDR2 is FQNEAQ (reference sequence). The CDR3 length is 14 residues.